Shown below are 8 T cell receptor beta chains from a single sample sequenced in a study of blood T cell repertoires in COVID-19. This table comes from immunoSEQ multiplex PCR, and its TCRdb copy is limited to in-frame clones, with some not included. The sample yields about 100,000 clones, about 85% seen once. The sample consisted of peripheral blood. These receptors all come from a woman between 65 and 79 years old with active or convalescent COVID-19.

The gene calls are TRBV7-9 and TRBJ2-6; D gene ambiguous. V was clipped by 0 bases and J by 9 bases, with 15 bases between them. Germline CDR1 SEHNR, CDR2 FQNEAQ (reference sequence). This CDR3 is built from 16 residues. The CDR3 loop reads CASSLAGADSYNVLTF. The CDR3 coding sequence is TGTGCCAGCAGCTTAGCAGGCGCAGACTCCTACAACGTCCTGACTTTC.

The rearrangement links TRBV2 to TRBJ2-7; D may be TRBD1 (6 bases). Germline CDR1 SNHLY, CDR2 FYNNEI. Trimming left V 8 bases short and J 0 bases short, with 17 bases between. This CDR3 spans 15 amino acids. CDR3 residues: CASSGTGTVSYEQYF. In DNA form, the CDR3 reads TGTGCCAGCTCGGGTACAGGGACGGTCTCCTACGAGCAGTACTTC.

The chain links TRBV5-5 to TRBJ2-3, with TRBD2 matching 8 bases. The CDR3 covers 16 residues. Germline V gives CDR1 SGHKS, CDR2 YYEKEE (reference sequence). Trimming cost V 5 bases and J 4 bases; bases outside gene matches: 12. CDR3 amino acids: CASRRMTSVSPDTQYF. The DNA of the CDR3 is TGTGCCAGCAGGCGTATGACTAGCGTCTCCCCAGATACGCAGTATTTT.

The chain joins TRBV28 to TRBJ1-5, with D maybe TRBD1 (6 bases). V gave up 10 bases and J gave up 1 base, with 14 bases separating them. Germline V gene data show CDR1 as MDHEN and CDR2 as SYDVKM. The CDR3 sequence is 14 residues long. The CDR3 bases are TGTGCCACCCGGGGGGGGGCGAGCAATCAGCCCCAGCATTTT. Its translation: CATRGGASNQPQHF.

The chain joins TRBV30 to TRBJ1-1; perhaps TRBD1 as D (5 bases). CDR1 and CDR2 from the germline V gene are GTSNPN and SVGIG (reference sequence). This CDR3 region has 15 residues. Between the trimmed V and J ends, which lost 7 bases and 3 bases, there was a span of 21 bases. The CDR3 region has the DNA TGTGCCTCCCTAAGATGGGGCCAGCGTGACACTGAAGCTTTCTTT. Translating gives CASLRWGQRDTEAFF.

The rearrangement uses TRBV30 and TRBJ2-7, with 8 bases that match TRBD1. Germline CDR1 GTSNPN, CDR2 SVGIG (reference sequence). V lost 0 bases, J lost 6 bases, and 4 bases stayed unmatched. The CDR3 length is 13 residues. CDR3 nucleotide sequence: TGTGCCTGGAGTGTCACAGGGGGAGGCGAGCAGTACTTC. This encodes CAWSVTGGGEQYF.

V gene TRBV7-9 combines with J gene TRBJ1-2; 11 bases align to TRBD1. The V and J ends lost 6 bases and 6 bases, in that order; junction bases with no gene match: 6. This CDR3 has 14 residues. Germline-derived CDR1 and CDR2 are SEHNR and FQNEAQ (reference sequence). The CDR3 sequence is CASSGDRGIHGYTF. The CDR3, as DNA: TGTGCCAGCAGTGGGGACAGGGGGATTCATGGCTACACCTTC.

The chain joins TRBV29-1 to TRBJ1-1; D is undetermined. Germline loops: CDR1 SQVTM, CDR2 ANQGSEA. Trimming removed 4 bases at V and 1 base at J, with 16 bases between. The length of the CDR3 is 15 residues. CDR3 coding DNA: TGCAGCGTTGCCGGAGTCGGGATGGCGAACACTGAAGCTTTCTTT. It specifies CSVAGVGMANTEAFF.